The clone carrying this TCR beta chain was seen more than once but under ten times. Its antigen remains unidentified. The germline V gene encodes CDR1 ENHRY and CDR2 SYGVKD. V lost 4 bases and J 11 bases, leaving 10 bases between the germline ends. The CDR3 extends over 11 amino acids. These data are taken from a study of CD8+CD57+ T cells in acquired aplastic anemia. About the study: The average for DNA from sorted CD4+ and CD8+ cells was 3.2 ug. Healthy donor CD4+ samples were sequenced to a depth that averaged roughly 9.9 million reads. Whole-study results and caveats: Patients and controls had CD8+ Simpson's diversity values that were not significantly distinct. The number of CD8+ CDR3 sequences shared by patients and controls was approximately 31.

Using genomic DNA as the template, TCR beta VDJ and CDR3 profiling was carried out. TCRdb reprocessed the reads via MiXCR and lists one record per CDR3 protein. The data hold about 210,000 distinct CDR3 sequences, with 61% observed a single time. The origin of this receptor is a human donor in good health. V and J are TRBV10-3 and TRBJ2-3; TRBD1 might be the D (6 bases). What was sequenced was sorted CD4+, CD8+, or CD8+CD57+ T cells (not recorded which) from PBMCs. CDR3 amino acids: CAISGPGQQYF. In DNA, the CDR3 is TGTGCCATCAGTGGACCGGGACAGCAGTATTTT.